This T cell receptor beta chain was recorded in a study of blood T cell repertoires in COVID-19. This clone was picked up one time. Data came from immunoSEQ multiplex PCR; TCRdb stores just in-frame clones and leaves some out. The profile covers 290,000 or so clones, with about four fifths appearing a single time and 5% taken by the ten largest. Sequencing used PBMCs or T cells enriched from blood (not recorded which). This TCR derives from a man between 40 and 49 years old who had been exposed to COVID-19.

CDR3 residues: CASSYSLAGAFNNEQFF. CDR3 sequence (DNA): TGTGCCAGCAGTTACTCATTAGCGGGAGCTTTCAACAATGAGCAGTTCTTC. The J gene is TRBJ2-1, the V gene TRBV6-2 or TRBV6-3; 9 bases fit TRBD2. Looked up from germline, CDR1 is MNHEY and CDR2 is SVGEGT. CDR3 length: 17 residues. The J segment lost 5 bases and the V segment lost 0 bases, leaving 8 bases of the junction unmatched.